This T cell receptor (beta chain) was retrieved from a study of blood T cell repertoires in COVID-19. Study in general: Researchers got acute and convalescent COVID-19 samples from the United States, Italy and Spain. Nucleic acid was either cDNA or gDNA, and it came from T cells, B-cell-depleted T cells, or PBMCs.

One Seattle source followed patients from active infection through their disease course. Trimming removed 6 bases from V and 4 bases from J, with 13 bases in between. The CDR3 has 14 amino acids. From germline, CDR1 is MNHEY and CDR2 SVGAGI. Using immunoSEQ multiplex PCR, the repertoire was profiled, and TCRdb retains in-frame clones only, with some absent. The data hold about 89,000 clones, with approximately 84% observed a single time. The sample was peripheral blood. The gene calls are TRBV6-5 and TRBJ1-5; no clear D. This receptor was obtained from a man in his 70s with COVID-19, enrolled during active disease. CDR3 region: CASSLGLKNQPQHF. As DNA, the CDR3 is TGTGCCAGCAGCCTAGGACTGAAGAATCAGCCCCAGCATTTT.